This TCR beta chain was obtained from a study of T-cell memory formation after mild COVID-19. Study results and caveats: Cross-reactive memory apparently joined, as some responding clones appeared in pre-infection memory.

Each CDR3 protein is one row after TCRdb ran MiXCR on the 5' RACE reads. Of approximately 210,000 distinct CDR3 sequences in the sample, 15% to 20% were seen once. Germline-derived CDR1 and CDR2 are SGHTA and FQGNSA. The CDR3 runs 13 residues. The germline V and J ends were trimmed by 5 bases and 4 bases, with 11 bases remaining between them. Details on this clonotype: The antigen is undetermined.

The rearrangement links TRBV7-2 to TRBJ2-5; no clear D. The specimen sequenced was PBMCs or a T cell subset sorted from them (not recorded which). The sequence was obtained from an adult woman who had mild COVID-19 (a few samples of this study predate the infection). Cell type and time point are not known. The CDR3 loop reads CASSLVRRETQYF. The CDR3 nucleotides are TGTGCCAGCAGCCTCGTTAGGAGAGAGACCCAGTACTTC.